This entry features one T cell receptor (beta chain) sequence. The target of this receptor is not known. Base qualities are missing; no much larger clone stands one base away. Collaborating institutions collected whole blood in K2EDTA tubes following their own protocols. For TCRbeta analysis, collaborators shipped samples as frozen whole blood, isolated PBMCs, or DNA extracted from either of those sample types. Relative to germline, V is 8 bases shorter and J is 2 bases shorter, with 15 bases between their ends. From the cysteine up to the phenylalanine, the CDR3 has a length of 14 residues. Just CDR3 DNA is preserved here, 42 bases in frame from base 1. CDR1 and CDR2, per the germline V gene, are MNHEY and SVGAGI. The sample belongs to a study of blood T cell repertoires in COVID-19 (dated by TCRdb to the early 2020s). Describing the broader study: The collaborator samples originated in the United States, Italy and Spain and spanned the acute and convalescent phases of COVID-19. The material from the prospective study consisted of cDNA or gDNA derived from T cells, B-cell-depleted T cells, or PBMCs. The dataset comprised deeply sampled blood TCRbeta repertoires from subjects exposed to, actively infected with, or recovered from COVID-19. The repertoires were released in a freely available public database intended as a resource for research on the immune response to SARS-CoV-2. The samples were drawn from two sources: the first 160 participants of the ongoing ImmuneRACE study, and 1,000 to 1,500 subjects contributed by 6 global collaborators. Sample metadata almost always included a de-identified subject ID, COVID-19 status, age in years and sex. HLA class I and class II types, where available, came from metadata supplied by the sample provider rather than from assay-based typing. General study outcomes and caveats: How much clinical and demographic metadata was included differed by source and by participant, and the metadata was provided uncurated.

The immunoSEQ Assay, a bias-controlled multiplex PCR, was used to amplify TCRbeta CDR3 regions from genomic DNA. The paper's data handling went like this. The number of nucleated cells in each sample was estimated from the amplification of reference gene primers within the assay. To quantify the absolute abundance of each unique TCRbeta CDR3 rearrangement, sequence reads were collapsed and filtered. Productive Simpson clonality was computed per sample as the square root of Simpson's diversity index over productive rearrangements. In TCRdb, the immuneACCESS table is reduced to in-frame sequences with V and J assigned. These tables do not hold every clone; where another copy was compared, an unresolved V gene accounts for under half, and the others remain unexplained. D and trimming come from the DNA, and the V and J calls and clone size come from that table. The sample table records approximately 220,000 clones; 83% of these occur just once. The ten largest make up under 3% of the sample.

The rearranged chain carries TRBV6-5 and TRBJ2-5, and the D gene may be TRBD1, 6 bases matching. The sample was peripheral blood. This TCR came from a woman in her 40s with active or convalescent COVID-19. This receptor carries the CDR3 CASVARGWQETQYF. Here is the DNA: TGTGCCAGCGTGGCGAGGGGGTGGCAAGAGACCCAGTACTTC.